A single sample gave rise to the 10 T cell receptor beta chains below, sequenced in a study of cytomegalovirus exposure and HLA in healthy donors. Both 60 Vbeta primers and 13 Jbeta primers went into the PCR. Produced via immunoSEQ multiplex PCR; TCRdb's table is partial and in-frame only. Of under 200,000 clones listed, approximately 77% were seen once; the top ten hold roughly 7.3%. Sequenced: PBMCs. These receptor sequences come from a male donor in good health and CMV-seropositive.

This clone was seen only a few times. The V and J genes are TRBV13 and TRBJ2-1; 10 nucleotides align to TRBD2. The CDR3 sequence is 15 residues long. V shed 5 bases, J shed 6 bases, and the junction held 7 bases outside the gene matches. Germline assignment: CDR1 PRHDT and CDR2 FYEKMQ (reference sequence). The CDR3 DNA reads TGTGCCAGCAGCATTAAGCGGGGGGGCTTCAATGAGCAGTTCTTC. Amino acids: CASSIKRGGFNEQFF.

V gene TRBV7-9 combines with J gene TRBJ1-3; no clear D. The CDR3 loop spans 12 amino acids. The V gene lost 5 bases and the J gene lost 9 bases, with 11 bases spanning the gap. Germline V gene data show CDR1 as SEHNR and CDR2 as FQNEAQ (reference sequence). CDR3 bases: TGTGCCAGCAGCCCTGATAGCGCCACCATATATTTT. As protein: CASSPDSATIYF.

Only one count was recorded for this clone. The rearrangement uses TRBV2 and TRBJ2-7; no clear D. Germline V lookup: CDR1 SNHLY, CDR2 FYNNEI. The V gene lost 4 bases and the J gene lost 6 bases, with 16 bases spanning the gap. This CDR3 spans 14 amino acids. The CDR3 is CASSAGRPVGEQYF. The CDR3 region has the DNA TGTGCCAGCAGTGCGGGTAGACCCGTGGGCGAGCAGTACTTC. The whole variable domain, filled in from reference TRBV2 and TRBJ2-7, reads EPEVTQTPSHQVTQMGQEVILRCVPISNHLYFYWYRQILGQKVEFLVSFYNNEISEKSEIFDDQFSVERPDGSNFTLKIRSTKLEDSAMYFCASSAGRPVGEQYFGPGTRLTVT.

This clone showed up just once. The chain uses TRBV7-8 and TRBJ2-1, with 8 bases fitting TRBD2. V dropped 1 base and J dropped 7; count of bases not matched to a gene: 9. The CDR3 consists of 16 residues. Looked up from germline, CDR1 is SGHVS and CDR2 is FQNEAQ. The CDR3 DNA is TGTGCCAGCAGCTTAGAGGTCTGGACTAGCTTTAATGAGCAGTTCTTC. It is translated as CASSLEVWTSFNEQFF.

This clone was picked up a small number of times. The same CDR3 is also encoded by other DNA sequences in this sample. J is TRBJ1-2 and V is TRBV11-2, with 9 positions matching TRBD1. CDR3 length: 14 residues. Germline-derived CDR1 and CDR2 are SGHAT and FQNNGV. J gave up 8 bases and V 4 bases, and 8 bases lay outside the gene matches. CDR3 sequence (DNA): TGTGCCAGCAGCTGGGGAGACAGGGGGAACGGCTACACCTTC. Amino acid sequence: CASSWGDRGNGYTF. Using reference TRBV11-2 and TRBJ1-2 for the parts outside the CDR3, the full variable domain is EAGVAQSPRYKIIEKRQSVAFWCNPISGHATLYWYQQILGQGPKLLIQFQNNGVVDDSQLPKDRFSAERLKGVDSTLKIQPAKLEDSAVYLCASSWGDRGNGYTFGSGTRLTVV.

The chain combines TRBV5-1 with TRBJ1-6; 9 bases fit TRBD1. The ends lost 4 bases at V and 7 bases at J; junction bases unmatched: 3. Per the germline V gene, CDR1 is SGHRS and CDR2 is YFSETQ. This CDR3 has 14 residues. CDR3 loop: CASSPGQGNSPLHF. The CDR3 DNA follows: TGCGCCAGCAGCCCCGGACAGGGGAATTCACCCCTCCACTTT.

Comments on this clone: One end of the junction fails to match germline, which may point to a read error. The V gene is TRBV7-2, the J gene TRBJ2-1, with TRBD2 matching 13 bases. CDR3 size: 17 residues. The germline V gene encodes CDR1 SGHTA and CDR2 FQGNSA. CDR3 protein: CVSSLRGTSGAYNEQFF. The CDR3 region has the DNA TGTGTCAGCAGCTTAAGGGGGACTAGCGGGGCCTACAATGAGCAGTTCTTC.

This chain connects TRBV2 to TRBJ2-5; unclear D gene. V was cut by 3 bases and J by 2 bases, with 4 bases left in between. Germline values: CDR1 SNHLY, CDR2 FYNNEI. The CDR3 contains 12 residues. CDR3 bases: TGTGCCAGCAGTGACTTTCAAGAGACCCAGTACTTC. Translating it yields CASSDFQETQYF.

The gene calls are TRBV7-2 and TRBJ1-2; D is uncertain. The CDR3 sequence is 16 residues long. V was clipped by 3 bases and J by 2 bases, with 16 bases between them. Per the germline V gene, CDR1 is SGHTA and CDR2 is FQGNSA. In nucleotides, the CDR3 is TGTGCCAGCAGCTTTCCCGCCGGGGTCGGGAACTATGGCTACACCTTC. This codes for CASSFPAGVGNYGYTF.

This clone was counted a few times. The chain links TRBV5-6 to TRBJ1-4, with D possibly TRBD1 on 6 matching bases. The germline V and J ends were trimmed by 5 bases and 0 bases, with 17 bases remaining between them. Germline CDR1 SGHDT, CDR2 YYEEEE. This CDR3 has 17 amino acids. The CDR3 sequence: CASSMAAGVPTNEKLFF. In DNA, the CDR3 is TGTGCCAGCAGTATGGCCGCAGGGGTCCCAACTAATGAAAAACTGTTTTTT.